The present entry profiles one T cell receptor beta chain with its context. Antigen unknown. CDR1 and CDR2 (germline): SGHNT, YYREEE (reference sequence). V dropped 0 bases and J dropped 5; count of bases not matched to a gene: 5. The CDR3 runs 17 residues. This record belongs to a study of graft-versus-host responses after intestinal transplantation. Overall study context: The whole recipient group had anti-thymocyte globulin induction followed by tacrolimus and steroids for around 3 years. Study observations and caveats: Within allografts, high graft-versus-host to host-versus-graft clonal ratios were seen among patients with graft-donor T cell macrochimerism. The marrow of recipients harbored GvH clones, and ileum or blood showed some of them first.

Marrow sampled after transplant originated from the posterior iliac crest or another site. The table came from immunoSEQ multiplex PCR; TCRdb's copy has only in-frame clones and leaves some out. Among about 19,000 clones listed, about 89% were seen once. The sequencing here drew on bone marrow, taken approximately 120 days after transplant. This sequence was found in a human patient who received an intestinal transplant, so some T cells may come from the graft donor. The V and J genes are TRBV5-4 and TRBJ2-2, with TRBD2 matching over 12 bases. In DNA form, the CDR3 reads TGTGCCAGCAGCTTGGCCACTAGCGGGAGGAGGACCGGGGAGCTGTTTTTT. Its translation is CASSLATSGRRTGELFF.